The T cell receptor beta chain under discussion was sequenced for a study of CD8+CD57+ T cells in acquired aplastic anemia. Study-wide context: The average read count for CD4+ cells in healthy donors was some 9.9 million.

Study-wide results and caveats: Roughly 28 was the count of CD8+ CDR3 sequences that patients shared with controls. Controls did not differ significantly from patients in CD8+ Simpson's diversity.

Germline CDR1 and CDR2: MDHEN and SYDVKM. The CDR3 spans 13 residues. The V gene lost 10 bases and the J gene lost 1 base, with 8 bases spanning the gap. Genomic DNA templated the TCR beta VDJ and CDR3 profiling. A single record per CDR3 protein comes from TCRdb applying MiXCR to the reads. The sample has some 150,000 distinct CDR3 sequences, 41% seen once; the top ten hold 6.5% to 10%. As regards this clonotype: The antigen is unknown.

This chain uses TRBV28 with TRBJ2-6, with D hard to call. The receptor was isolated from a human donor in good health, serving as a control. The sequencing input was sorted CD4+, CD8+, or CD8+CD57+ T cells (not recorded which) from PBMCs. The CDR3 spells CATEDSGANVLTF. The CDR3 nucleotides are TGTGCCACCGAGGATTCTGGGGCCAACGTCCTGACTTTC.